This is a list of T cell receptor beta chains from one sample in a study of T cell responses to AZD1222 COVID-19 vaccine. Some clones are missing from TCRdb's copy, which holds only in-frame ones; the method was immunoSEQ multiplex PCR. Of 200,000 or so clones listed, roughly 91% were seen once; the top ten hold over 0.95%. The sample was peripheral blood, taken on day 0 of MenACWY control vaccination. All receptors come from an adult in good health. Both conserved end residues are part of each CDR3. The D gene is left open where the match is weak. Expanded clones get a size class; other rows say once, few or many, or leave the size out.

>TRBJ2-1|TRBV18|TRBD1|15|NA
TGTGCCAGCTCACCCGGGACAGGGAAGGAGAATGAGCAGTTCTTC
CASSPGTGKENEQFF
>TRBJ1-1|TRBV27|NA|13|once
TGTGCCAGCAGTTTATCTGGGGACACTGAAGCTTTCTTT
CASSLSGDTEAFF
>TRBJ1-6|TRBV18|NA|15|NA
TGTGCCAGCTCACCACCGGGAGGGACCAATTCACCCCTCCACTTT
CASSPPGGTNSPLHF
>TRBJ1-4|TRBV28|TRBD1|14|once
TGTGCCAGCAGTTTAGGGGGGACAGGAGGAAAACTGTTTTTT
CASSLGGTGGKLFF
>TRBJ1-2|TRBV7-9|NA|15|NA
TGTGCCAGCAGCGTGCCCGGGGGAGGTGAACGTGGCTACACCTTC
CASSVPGGGERGYTF
>TRBJ1-6|TRBV19|TRBD1|14|NA
TGTGCCAGTCTGGGAGCAGGGGGTAATTCACCCCTCCACTTT
CASLGAGGNSPLHF
>TRBJ1-6|TRBV30|NA|14|NA
TGTGCCTGGAGTGTTTTTGGGTACAGGTCACCCCTCCACTTT
CAWSVFGYRSPLHF
>TRBJ2-1|TRBV11-2|TRBD2|15|NA
TGTGCCAGCAGCCGGACTAGCGGGGGGTACAATGAGCAGTTCTTC
CASSRTSGGYNEQFF
>TRBJ1-4|TRBV5-1|TRBD1|15|NA
TGCGCCAGCAGCTTGGCAGGGGGTACTAATGAAAAACTGTTTTTT
CASSLAGGTNEKLFF
>TRBJ1-5|TRBV2|TRBD1|18|NA
TGTGCCAGCAAGGGGGCGGGTTGGCTGGGTTATAGCAATCAGCCCCAGCATTTT
CASKGAGWLGYSNQPQHF
>TRBJ2-5|TRBV5-1|TRBD1|15|NA
TGCGCCAGCAGCTTGGGGCCAGGGGGCCAAGAGACCCAGTACTTC
CASSLGPGGQETQYF
>TRBJ1-6|TRBV9|NA|13|NA
TGTGCCAGCAGCGTAACGGGGGAATCACCCCTCCACTTT
CASSVTGESPLHF
>TRBJ1-6|TRBV9|NA|16|NA
TGTGCCAGCAGCGTAGGGGGTCATTCCTATAATTCACCCCTCCACTTT
CASSVGGHSYNSPLHF
>TRBJ1-2|TRBV6-5|NA|13|NA
TGTGCCGGCCTGCGACAGTCTAACTATGGCTACACCTTC
CAGLRQSNYGYTF
>TRBJ1-5|TRBV7-2|NA|17|NA
TGTGCCAGCAGCAGCTTAGGTTCTTCGCGTAGCAATCAGCCCCAGCATTTT
CASSSLGSSRSNQPQHF
>TRBJ2-7|TRBV29-1|NA|13|NA
TGCAGCGTTCACGGCAGCAGCTCCTACGAGCAGTACTTC
CSVHGSSSYEQYF
>TRBJ2-3|TRBV24-1|TRBD1|17|NA
TGTGCCACCAGTGATGCTAGACAGGGTGTAGACACAGATACGCAGTATTTT
CATSDARQGVDTDTQYF